This is a list of T cell receptor beta chains from one sample in a study of cytomegalovirus exposure and HLA in healthy donors. Produced via immunoSEQ multiplex PCR; TCRdb's table is partial and in-frame only. Here the sample spans 150,000 or so clones, approximately 82% being singletons. Source material: PBMCs. The receptor source for this set is a male donor in good health and CMV-seropositive. CDR3s include the opening cysteine and the closing phenylalanine or tryptophan. D genes are given only for firm matches. Clone sizes are given selectively: once, few, many, or a class where the clone is expanded.

V gene,D gene,J gene,clone size,CDR3 protein,CDR3 DNA
TRBV28,TRBD1,TRBJ1-3,.,CASSLDRAGNTIYF,TGTGCCAGCAGTCTGGACAGGGCTGGAAACACCATATATTTT
TRBV30,.,TRBJ1-6,few,CASDSLSYNSPLHF,TGTGCCTCGGACAGCTTATCCTATAATTCACCCCTCCACTTT
TRBV18,TRBD1,TRBJ1-3,.,CASSLGTVNGNTIYF,TGTGCCAGCTCACTCGGGACAGTTAATGGAAACACCATATATTTT
TRBV4-1,TRBD1,TRBJ2-7,.,CASSQDTGGLYEQYF,TGCGCCAGCAGCCAAGATACAGGGGGCTTATACGAGCAGTACTTC
TRBV6-6,TRBD1,TRBJ1-2,.,CASNDRDNGYTF,TGTGCCAGCAACGACAGGGACAATGGCTACACCTTC
TRBV5-1,TRBD2,TRBJ2-3,.,CASSPSAGGQEDTQYF,TGCGCCAGCAGCCCTTCAGCGGGGGGGCAGGAAGATACGCAGTATTTT
TRBV27,TRBD1,TRBJ2-2,few,CASSLRTGVTNTGELFF,TGTGCCAGCAGTTTAAGGACAGGGGTCACTAACACCGGGGAGCTGTTTTTT
TRBV19,.,TRBJ1-2,.,CASSTRTAWYGYTF,TGTGCCAGTAGTACCAGGACAGCCTGGTATGGCTACACCTTC
TRBV5-1,.,TRBJ1-3,.,CASSERTGTGNTIYF,TGCGCCAGCAGCGAGCGAACAGGGACTGGAAACACCATATATTTT
TRBV19,TRBD1,TRBJ1-5,.,CASKRTGVQPQHF,TGTGCCAGTAAGCGGACAGGGGTTCAGCCCCAGCATTTT
TRBV30,.,TRBJ2-2,.,CAWSFAAVASTGELFF,TGTGCCTGGAGTTTTGCGGCGGTAGCAAGCACCGGGGAGCTGTTTTTT
TRBV10-3,TRBD1,TRBJ1-2,.,CAINPTGGNGYTF,TGTGCCATCAACCCGACAGGGGGAAATGGCTACACCTTC
TRBV27,.,TRBJ1-1,few,CASSRGSTEAFF,TGTGCCAGCAGCAGGGGTAGCACTGAAGCTTTCTTT
TRBV6-6,TRBD1,TRBJ1-1,.,CASVLGTARNTEAFF,TGTGCCAGCGTACTCGGGACAGCAAGAAACACTGAAGCTTTCTTT
TRBV5-1,.,TRBJ2-2,.,CASSLRTTTGELFF,TGCGCCAGCAGCTTGAGAACTACAACCGGGGAGCTGTTTTTT
TRBV27,.,TRBJ1-2,.,CATTSAGAGYGYTF,TGTGCCACTACATCCGCGGGGGCGGGGTATGGCTACACCTTC
TRBV27,.,TRBJ1-1,.,CASGRVVNTEAFF,TGTGCCAGCGGCAGGGTGGTGAACACTGAAGCTTTCTTT
TRBV9,.,TRBJ2-1,.,CASSVAGGGSSYNEQFF,TGTGCCAGCAGCGTCGCTGGGGGCGGGAGCTCCTACAATGAGCAGTTCTTC
TRBV7-6,TRBD1,TRBJ2-6,.,CASSLAQGRGTGGANVLTF,TGTGCCAGCAGCTTAGCCCAGGGGAGAGGGACAGGGGGGGCCAACGTCCTGACTTTC
TRBV6-5,TRBD1,TRBJ1-1,.,CASWNRGLNTEAFF,TGTGCCAGCTGGAACAGGGGGCTGAACACTGAAGCTTTCTTT
TRBV6-6,.,TRBJ2-1,.,CASSPIGVQNEQFF,TGTGCCAGCAGCCCAATAGGGGTCCAGAATGAGCAGTTCTTC